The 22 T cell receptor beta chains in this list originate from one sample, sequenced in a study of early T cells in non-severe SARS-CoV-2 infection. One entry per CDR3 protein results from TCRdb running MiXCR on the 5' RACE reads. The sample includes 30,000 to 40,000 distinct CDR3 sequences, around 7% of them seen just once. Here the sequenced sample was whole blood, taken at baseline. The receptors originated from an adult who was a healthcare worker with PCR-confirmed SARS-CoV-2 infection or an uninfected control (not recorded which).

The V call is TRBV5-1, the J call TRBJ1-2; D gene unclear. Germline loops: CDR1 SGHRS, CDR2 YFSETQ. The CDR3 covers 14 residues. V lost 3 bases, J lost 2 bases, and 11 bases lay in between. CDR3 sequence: CASSWAPSNYGYTF. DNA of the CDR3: TGCGCCAGCAGCTGGGCCCCCTCCAACTATGGCTACACCTTC. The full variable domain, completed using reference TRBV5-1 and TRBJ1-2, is KAGVTQTPRYLIKTRGQQVTLSCSPISGHRSVSWYQQTPGQGLQFLFEYFSETQRNKGNFPGRFSGRQFSNSRSEMNVSTLELGDSALYLCASSWAPSNYGYTFGSGTRLTVV.

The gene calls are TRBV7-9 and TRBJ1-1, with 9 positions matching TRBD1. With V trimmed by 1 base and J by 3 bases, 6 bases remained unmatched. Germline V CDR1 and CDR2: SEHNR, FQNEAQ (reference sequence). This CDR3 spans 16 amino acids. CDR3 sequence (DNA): TGTGCCAGCAGCTTAGAACAGGGGGCTAAGGACACTGAAGCTTTCTTT. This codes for CASSLEQGAKDTEAFF.

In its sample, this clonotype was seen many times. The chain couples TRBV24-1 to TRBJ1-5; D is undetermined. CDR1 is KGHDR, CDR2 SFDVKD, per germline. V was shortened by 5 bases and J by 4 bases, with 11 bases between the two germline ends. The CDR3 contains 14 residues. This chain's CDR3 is CATSAAGSNQPQHF. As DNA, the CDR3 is TGTGCCACCAGTGCTGCAGGATCTAATCAGCCCCAGCATTTT.

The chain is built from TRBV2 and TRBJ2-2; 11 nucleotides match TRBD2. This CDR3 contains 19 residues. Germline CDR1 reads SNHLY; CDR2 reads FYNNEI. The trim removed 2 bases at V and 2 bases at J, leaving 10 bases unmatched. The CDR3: CASSESPTGLAVNTGELFF. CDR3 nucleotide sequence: TGTGCCAGCAGTGAAAGTCCGACGGGACTAGCGGTAAACACCGGGGAGCTGTTTTTT.

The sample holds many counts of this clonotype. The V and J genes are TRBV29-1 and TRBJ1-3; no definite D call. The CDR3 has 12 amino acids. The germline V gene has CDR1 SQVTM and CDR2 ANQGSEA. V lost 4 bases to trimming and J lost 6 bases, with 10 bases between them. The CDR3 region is CSVALTENTIYF. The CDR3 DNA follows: TGCAGCGTTGCCCTGACGGAAAACACCATATATTTT.

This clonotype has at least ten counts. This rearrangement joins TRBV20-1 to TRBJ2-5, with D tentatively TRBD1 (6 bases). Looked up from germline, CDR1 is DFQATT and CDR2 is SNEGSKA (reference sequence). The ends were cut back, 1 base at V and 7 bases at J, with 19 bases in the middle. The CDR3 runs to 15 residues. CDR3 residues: CSARVPGVAWGTQYF. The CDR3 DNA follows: TGCAGTGCTAGAGTCCCAGGGGTAGCTTGGGGGACCCAGTACTTC.

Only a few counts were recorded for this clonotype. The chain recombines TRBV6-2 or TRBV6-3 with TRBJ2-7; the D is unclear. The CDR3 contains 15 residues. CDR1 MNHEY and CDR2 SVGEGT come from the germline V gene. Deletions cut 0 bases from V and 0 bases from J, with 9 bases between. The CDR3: CASSYSTIPSYEQYF. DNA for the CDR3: TGTGCCAGCAGTTACTCGACAATACCCTCCTACGAGCAGTACTTC.

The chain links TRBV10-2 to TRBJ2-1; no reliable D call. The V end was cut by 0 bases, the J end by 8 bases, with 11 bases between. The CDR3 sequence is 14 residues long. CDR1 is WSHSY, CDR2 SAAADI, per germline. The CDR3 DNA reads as TGCGCCAGCAGTGAGTCTGCTCTGTCTGATGAGCAGTTCTTC. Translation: CASSESALSDEQFF.

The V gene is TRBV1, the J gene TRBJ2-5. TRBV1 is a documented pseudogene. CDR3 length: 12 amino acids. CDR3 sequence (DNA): TGCACCAGCAGCCACGGTGGAGAGACCCAGTACTTC. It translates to CTSSHGGETQYF.

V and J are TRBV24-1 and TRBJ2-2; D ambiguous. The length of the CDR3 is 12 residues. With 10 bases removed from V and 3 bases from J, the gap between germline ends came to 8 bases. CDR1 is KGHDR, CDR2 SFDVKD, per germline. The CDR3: CATRTDTGELFF. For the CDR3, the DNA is TGTGCCACACGGACGGACACCGGGGAGCTGTTTTTT.

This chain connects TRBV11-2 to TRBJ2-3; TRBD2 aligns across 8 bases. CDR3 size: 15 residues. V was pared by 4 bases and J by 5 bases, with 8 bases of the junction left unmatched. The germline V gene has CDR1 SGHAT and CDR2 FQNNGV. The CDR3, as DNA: TGTGCCAGCAGCTCCCCGGGACTAGGAGTAGATACGCAGTATTTT. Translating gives CASSSPGLGVDTQYF.

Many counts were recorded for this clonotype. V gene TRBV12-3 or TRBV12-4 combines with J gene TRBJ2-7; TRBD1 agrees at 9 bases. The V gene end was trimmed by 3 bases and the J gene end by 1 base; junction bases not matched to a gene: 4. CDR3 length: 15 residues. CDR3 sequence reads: CASSFRGTGSYEQYF. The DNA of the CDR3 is TGTGCCAGCAGTTTTAGGGGGACAGGGTCCTACGAGCAGTACTTC.

The CDR3 protein is CASSLDRGVYEQYF. The CDR3 DNA reads as TGTGCCAGCTCACTGGACAGGGGGGTGTACGAGCAGTACTTC. The chain combines TRBV18 with TRBJ2-7; 10 bases are a match to TRBD1. The CDR3 is made up of 14 amino acids. Trimming cost V 4 bases and J 4 bases; bases outside gene matches: 4. Looked up from germline, CDR1 is KGHSH and CDR2 is LQKENI. Complete variable domain (other parts from reference TRBV18 and TRBJ2-7): NAGVMQNPRHLVRRRGQEARLRCSPMKGHSHVYWYRQLPEEGLKFMVYLQKENIIDESGMPKERFSAEFPKEGPSILRIQQVVRGDSAAYFCASSLDRGVYEQYFGPGTRLTVT.

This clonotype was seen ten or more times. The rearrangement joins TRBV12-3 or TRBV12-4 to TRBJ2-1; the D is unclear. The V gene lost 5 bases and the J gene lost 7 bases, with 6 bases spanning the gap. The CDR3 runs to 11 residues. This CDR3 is CASSPKNEQFF. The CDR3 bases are TGTGCCAGCAGTCCTAAGAATGAGCAGTTCTTC.

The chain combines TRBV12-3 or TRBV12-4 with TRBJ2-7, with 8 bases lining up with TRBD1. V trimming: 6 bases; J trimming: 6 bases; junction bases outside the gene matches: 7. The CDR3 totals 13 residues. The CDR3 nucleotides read TGTGCCAGCAGAATACAGGGGGTCGGCGAGCAGTACTTC. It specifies CASRIQGVGEQYF.

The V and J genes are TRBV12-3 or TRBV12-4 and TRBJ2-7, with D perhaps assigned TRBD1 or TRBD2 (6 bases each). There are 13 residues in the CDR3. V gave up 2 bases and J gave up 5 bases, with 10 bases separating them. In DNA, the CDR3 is TGTGCCAGCAGTTTACGGGGGCGGGACGAGCAGTACTTC. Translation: CASSLRGRDEQYF.

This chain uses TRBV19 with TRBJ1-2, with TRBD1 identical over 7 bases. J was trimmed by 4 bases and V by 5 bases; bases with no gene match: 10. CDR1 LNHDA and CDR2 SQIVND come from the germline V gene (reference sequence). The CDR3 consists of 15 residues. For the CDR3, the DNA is TGTGCCAGTAGTTCCAAGGGGGCTCGTGGCTATGGCTACACCTTC. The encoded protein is CASSSKGARGYGYTF.

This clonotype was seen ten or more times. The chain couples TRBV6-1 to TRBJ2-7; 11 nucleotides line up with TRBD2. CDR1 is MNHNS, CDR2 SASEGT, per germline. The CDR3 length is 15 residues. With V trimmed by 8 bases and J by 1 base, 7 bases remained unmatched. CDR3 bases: TGTGCCAGCTGGCGGGGGACTAGCGGATCCTACGAGCAGTACTTC. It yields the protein CASWRGTSGSYEQYF.

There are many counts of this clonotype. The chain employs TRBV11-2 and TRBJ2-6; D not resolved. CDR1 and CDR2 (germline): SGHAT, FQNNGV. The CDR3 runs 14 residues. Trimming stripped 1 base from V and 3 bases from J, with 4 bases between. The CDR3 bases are TGTGCCAGCAGCTTAGTTTTTGGGGCCAACGTCCTGACTTTC. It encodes CASSLVFGANVLTF.

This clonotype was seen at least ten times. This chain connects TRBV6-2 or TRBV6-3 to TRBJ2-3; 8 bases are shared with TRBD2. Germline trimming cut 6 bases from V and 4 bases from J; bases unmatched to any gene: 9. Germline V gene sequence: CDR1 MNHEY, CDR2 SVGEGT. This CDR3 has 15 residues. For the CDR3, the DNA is TGTGCCAGCAGATCGGGAGGGCCCTCGTCAGATACGCAGTATTTT. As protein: CASRSGGPSSDTQYF.

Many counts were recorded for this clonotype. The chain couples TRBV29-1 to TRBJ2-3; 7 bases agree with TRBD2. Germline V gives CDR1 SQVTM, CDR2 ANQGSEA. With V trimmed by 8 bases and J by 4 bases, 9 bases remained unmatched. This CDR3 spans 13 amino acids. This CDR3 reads CSTSSGNADTQYF. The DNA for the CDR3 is TGCAGCACTTCAAGCGGGAACGCAGATACGCAGTATTTT.

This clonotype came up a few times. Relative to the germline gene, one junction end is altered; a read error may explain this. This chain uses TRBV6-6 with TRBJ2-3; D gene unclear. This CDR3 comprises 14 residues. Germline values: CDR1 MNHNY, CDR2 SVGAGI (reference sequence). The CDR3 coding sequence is TGTGCCAGCAGTTACGGCGGTAACACAGAAACGCAGTATTTT. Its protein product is CASSYGGNTETQYF.